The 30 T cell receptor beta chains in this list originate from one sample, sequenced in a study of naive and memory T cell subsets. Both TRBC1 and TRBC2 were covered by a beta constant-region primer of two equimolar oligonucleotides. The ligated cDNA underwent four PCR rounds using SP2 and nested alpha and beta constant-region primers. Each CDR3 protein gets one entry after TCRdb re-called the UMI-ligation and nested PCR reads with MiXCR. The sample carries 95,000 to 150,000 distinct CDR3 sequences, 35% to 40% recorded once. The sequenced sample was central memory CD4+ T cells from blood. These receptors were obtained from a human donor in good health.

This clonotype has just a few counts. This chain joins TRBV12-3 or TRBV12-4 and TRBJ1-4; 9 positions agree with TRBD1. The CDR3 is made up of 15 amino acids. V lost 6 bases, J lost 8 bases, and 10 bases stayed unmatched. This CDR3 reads CASSSDRGDREKLFF. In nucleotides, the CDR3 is TGTGCCAGCAGCTCGGACAGGGGCGACAGGGAAAAACTGTTTTTT.

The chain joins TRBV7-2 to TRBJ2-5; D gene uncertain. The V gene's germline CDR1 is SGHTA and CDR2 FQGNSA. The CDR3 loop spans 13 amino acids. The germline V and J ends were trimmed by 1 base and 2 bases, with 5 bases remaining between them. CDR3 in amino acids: CASSLGWQETQYF. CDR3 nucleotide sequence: TGTGCCAGCAGCTTAGGCTGGCAAGAGACCCAGTACTTC.

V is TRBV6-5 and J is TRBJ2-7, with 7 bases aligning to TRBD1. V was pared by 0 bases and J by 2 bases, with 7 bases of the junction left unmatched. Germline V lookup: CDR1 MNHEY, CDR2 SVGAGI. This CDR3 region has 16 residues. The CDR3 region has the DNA TGTGCCAGCAGTTACTCGTTCGCAGGGGGTACCTACGAGCAGTACTTC. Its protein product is CASSYSFAGGTYEQYF.

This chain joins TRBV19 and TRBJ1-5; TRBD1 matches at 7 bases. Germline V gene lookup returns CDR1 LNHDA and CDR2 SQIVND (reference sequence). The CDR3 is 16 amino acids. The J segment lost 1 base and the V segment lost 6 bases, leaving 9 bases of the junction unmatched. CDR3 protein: CASSKSRDRSNQPQHF. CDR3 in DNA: TGTGCCAGTAGCAAATCCCGGGACAGAAGCAATCAGCCCCAGCATTTT.

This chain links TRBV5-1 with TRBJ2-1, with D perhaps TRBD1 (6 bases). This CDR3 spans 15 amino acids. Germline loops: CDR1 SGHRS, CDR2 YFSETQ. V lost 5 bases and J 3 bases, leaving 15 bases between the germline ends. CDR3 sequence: CASSPQGTGYNEQFF. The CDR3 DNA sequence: TGCGCCAGCAGTCCTCAGGGGACGGGCTACAATGAGCAGTTCTTC.

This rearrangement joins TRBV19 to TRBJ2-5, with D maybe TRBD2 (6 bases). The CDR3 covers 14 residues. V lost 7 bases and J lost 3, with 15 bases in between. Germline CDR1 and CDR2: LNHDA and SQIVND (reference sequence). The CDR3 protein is CASKRESEEETQYF. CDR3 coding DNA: TGTGCCAGTAAACGGGAGAGTGAGGAAGAGACCCAGTACTTC.

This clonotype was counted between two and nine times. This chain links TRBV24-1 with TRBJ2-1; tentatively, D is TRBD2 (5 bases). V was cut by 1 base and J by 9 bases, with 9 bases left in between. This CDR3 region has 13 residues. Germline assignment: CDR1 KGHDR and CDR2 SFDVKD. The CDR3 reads CATSDFWESEQFF. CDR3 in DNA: TGTGCCACCAGTGATTTCTGGGAGAGTGAGCAGTTCTTC.

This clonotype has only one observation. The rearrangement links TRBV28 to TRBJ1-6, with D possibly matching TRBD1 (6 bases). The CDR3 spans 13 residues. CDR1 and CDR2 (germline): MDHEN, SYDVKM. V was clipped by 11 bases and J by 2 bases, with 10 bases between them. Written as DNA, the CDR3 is TGTGCCCTCAGGGGCCCCTATAATTCACCCCTCCACTTT. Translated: CALRGPYNSPLHF. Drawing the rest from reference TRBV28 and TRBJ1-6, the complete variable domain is DVKVTQSSRYLVKRTGEKVFLECVQDMDHENMFWYRQDPGLGLRLIYFSYDVKMKEKGDIPEGYSVSREKKERFSLILESASTNQTSMYLCALRGPYNSPLHFGNGTRLTVT.

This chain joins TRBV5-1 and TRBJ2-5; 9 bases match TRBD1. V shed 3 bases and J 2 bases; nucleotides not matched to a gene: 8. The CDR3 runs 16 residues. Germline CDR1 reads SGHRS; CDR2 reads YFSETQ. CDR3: CASSSPGQGPQETQYF. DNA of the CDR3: TGCGCCAGCAGCTCGCCGGGACAGGGACCTCAAGAGACCCAGTACTTC.

The CDR3 nucleotides are TGTGCCAGCAGCTCGTCGGTTGGGGAGCTGTTTTTT. Translating gives CASSSSVGELFF. This chain links TRBV7-3 with TRBJ2-2, with unresolved D. Trimming left V 4 bases short and J 8 bases short, with 8 bases between. There are 12 residues in the CDR3. Germline V gene sequence: CDR1 SGHTA, CDR2 FQGTGA.

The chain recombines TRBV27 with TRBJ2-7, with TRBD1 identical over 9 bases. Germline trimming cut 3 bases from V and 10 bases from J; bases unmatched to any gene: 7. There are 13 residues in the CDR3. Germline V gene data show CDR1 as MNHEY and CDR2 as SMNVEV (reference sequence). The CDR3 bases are TGTGCCAGCAGTTTTCAGGGACAGGGAGACCAGTACTTC. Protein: CASSFQGQGDQYF.

CDR3 sequence: CASSFQGNPNQPQHF. The DNA of the CDR3 is TGTGCCAGCAGTTTTCAGGGGAACCCCAACCAGCCCCAGCATTTT. The rearrangement uses TRBV28 and TRBJ1-5; weak D call: TRBD1 (6 bases). The V gene lost 3 bases and the J gene lost 7 bases, with 16 bases spanning the gap. This CDR3 is built from 15 residues. CDR1 is MDHEN and CDR2 is SYDVKM in the germline V gene.

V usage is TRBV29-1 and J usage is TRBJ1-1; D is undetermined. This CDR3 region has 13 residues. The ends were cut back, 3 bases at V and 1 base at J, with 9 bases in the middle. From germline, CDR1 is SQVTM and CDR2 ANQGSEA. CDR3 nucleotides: TGCAGCGTTGAGGAGGGTGCGAACACTGAAGCTTTCTTT. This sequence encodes CSVEEGANTEAFF.

The CDR3 sequence: CASSRTGGDEKLFF. In nucleotides, the CDR3 is TGTGCCAGCAGTCGGACAGGGGGTGATGAAAAACTGTTTTTT. This chain uses TRBV28 with TRBJ1-4; the match to TRBD1 covers 10 bases. V shed 5 bases and J 6 bases; nucleotides not matched to a gene: 3. The CDR3 is made up of 14 amino acids. Per germline, CDR1 MDHEN and CDR2 SYDVKM.

Here the CDR3 reads CAISERQGVAEAFF. The DNA for the CDR3 is TGTGCCATCAGTGAGCGGCAGGGCGTAGCTGAAGCTTTCTTT. The V call is TRBV10-3, the J call TRBJ1-1; D perhaps matches TRBD1 (5 bases). The germline V gene encodes CDR1 ENHRY and CDR2 SYGVKD. The CDR3 has 14 residues. V dropped 2 bases and J dropped 6 bases, with 13 bases sitting between them.

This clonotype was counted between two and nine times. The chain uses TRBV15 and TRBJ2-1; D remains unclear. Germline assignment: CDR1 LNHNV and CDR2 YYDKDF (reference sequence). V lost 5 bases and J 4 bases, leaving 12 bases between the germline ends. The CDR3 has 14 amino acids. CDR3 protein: CATSGPDRYNEQFF. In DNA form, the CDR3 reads TGTGCCACCAGCGGCCCCGACCGTTACAATGAGCAGTTCTTC. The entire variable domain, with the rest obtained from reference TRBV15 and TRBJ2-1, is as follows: DAMVIQNPRYQVTQFGKPVTLSCSQTLNHNVMYWYQQKSSQAPKLLFHYYDKDFNNEADTPDNFQSRRPNTSFCFLDIRSPGLGDTAMYLCATSGPDRYNEQFFGPGTRLTVL.

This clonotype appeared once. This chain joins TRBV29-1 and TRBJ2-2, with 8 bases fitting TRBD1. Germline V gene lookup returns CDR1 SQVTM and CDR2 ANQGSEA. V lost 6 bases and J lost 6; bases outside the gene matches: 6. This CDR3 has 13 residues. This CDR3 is CSVTGDWSGELFF. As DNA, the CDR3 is TGCAGCGTGACAGGGGATTGGTCCGGGGAGCTGTTTTTT.

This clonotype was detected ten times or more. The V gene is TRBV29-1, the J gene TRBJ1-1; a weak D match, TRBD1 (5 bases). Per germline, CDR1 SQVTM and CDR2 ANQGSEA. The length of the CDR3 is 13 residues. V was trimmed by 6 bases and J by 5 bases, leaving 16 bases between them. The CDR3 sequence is CSVIRDGRTEAFF. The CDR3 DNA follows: TGCAGCGTGATCCGGGACGGGAGGACTGAAGCTTTCTTT.

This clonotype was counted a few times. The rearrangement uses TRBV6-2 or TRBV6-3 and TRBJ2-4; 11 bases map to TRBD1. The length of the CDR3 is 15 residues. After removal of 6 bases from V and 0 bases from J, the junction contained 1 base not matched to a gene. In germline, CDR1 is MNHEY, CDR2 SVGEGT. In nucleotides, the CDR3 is TGTGCCAGCAGCGGGACAGGGGGAGCCAAAAACATTCAGTACTTC. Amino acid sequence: CASSGTGGAKNIQYF.

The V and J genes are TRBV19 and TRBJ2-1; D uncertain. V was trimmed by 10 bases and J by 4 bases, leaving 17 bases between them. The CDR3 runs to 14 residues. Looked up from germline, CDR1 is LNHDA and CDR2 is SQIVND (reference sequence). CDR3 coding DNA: TGTGCCACCAACGGCCAAGGCAGGTACAATGAGCAGTTCTTC. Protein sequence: CATNGQGRYNEQFF.

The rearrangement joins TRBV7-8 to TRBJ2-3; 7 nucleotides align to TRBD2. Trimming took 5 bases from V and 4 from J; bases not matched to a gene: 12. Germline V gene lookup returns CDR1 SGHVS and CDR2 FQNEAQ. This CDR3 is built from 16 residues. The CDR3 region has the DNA TGTGCCAGCAGCCCGAGACTAGCTTCCCCCCCAGATACGCAGTATTTT. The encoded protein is CASSPRLASPPDTQYF.

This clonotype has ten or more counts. DNA for the CDR3: TGTGCCAGCAGCCCCACCACAGGTTCCTACGAGCAGTACTTC. It is translated as CASSPTTGSYEQYF. The chain links TRBV3-1 to TRBJ2-7; D might be TRBD1 (5 bases). The germline CDR1 and CDR2 sequences are LGHDT and YNNKEL (reference sequence). The V gene lost 4 bases and the J gene lost 1 base, with 11 bases spanning the gap. The CDR3 extends over 14 amino acids.

CDR3: CASSPRTGVSYEQYF. In DNA form, the CDR3 reads TGTGCCAGCAGCCCCAGGACAGGGGTCTCCTACGAGCAGTACTTC. The J gene is TRBJ2-7, the V gene TRBV7-2; 9 bases fit TRBD1. CDR3 length: 15 amino acids. V gave up 5 bases and J gave up 0 bases; unmatched junction bases: 5. Germline V gene lookup returns CDR1 SGHTA and CDR2 FQGNSA.

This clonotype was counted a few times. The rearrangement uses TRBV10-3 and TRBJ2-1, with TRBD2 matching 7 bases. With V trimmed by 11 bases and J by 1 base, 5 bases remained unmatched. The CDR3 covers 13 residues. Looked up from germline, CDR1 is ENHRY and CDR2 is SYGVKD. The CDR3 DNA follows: TGTGCCGCTACTAGCGAGTCCTACAATGAGCAGTTCTTC. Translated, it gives CAATSESYNEQFF.

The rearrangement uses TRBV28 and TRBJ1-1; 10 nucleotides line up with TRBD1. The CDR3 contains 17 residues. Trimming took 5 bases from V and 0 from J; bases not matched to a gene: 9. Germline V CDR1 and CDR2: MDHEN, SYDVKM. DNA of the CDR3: TGTGCCAGCAGTACAACCGGGACAGGGGTCATGAACACTGAAGCTTTCTTT. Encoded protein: CASSTTGTGVMNTEAFF.

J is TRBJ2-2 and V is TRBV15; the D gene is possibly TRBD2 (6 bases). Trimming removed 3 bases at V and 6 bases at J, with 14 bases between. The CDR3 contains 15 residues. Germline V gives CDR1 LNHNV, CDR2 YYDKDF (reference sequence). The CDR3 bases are TGTGCCACCAGCAGGGAGGGGTTTGACGCCGGGGAGCTGTTTTTT. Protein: CATSREGFDAGELFF.

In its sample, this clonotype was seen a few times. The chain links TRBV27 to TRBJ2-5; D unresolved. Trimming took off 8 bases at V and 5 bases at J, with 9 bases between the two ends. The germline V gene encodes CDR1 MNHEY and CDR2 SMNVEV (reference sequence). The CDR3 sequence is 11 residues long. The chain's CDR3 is CASGVRETQYF. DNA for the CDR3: TGTGCCAGCGGAGTCCGCGAGACCCAGTACTTC.

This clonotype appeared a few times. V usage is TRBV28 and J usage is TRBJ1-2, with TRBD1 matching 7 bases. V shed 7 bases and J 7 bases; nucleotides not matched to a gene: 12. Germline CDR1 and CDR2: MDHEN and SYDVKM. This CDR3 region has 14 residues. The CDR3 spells CASIFRGGVFGYTF. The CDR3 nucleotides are TGTGCCAGCATCTTCAGGGGGGGGGTGTTTGGCTACACCTTC.

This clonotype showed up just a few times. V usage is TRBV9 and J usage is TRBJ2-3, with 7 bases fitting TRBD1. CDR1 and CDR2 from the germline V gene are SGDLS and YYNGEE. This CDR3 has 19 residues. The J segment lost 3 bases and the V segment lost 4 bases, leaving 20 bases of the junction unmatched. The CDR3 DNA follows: TGTGCCAGCAGCAGAGGCCCGGGGTTGAGACAGGGATCGACAGATACGCAGTATTTT. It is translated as CASSRGPGLRQGSTDTQYF.

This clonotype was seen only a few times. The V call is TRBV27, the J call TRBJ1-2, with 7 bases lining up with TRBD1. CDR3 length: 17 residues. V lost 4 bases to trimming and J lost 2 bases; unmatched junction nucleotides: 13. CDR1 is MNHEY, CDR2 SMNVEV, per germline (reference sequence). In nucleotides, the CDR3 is TGTGCCAGCAGTTCAAACCTCCTGGACAGGATCAACTATGGCTACACCTTC. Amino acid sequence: CASSSNLLDRINYGYTF.